This is a list of T cell receptor beta chains from one sample in a study of blood T cell repertoires in COVID-19. Using immunoSEQ multiplex PCR, the repertoire was profiled, and TCRdb retains in-frame clones only, with some absent. The table includes roughly 100,000 clones, about 90% detected once. What was sequenced was peripheral blood. The receptors come from a woman in her sixties or seventies with acute or convalescent COVID-19. Each CDR3 is given with its conserved first and last residue. D genes are given only for firm matches. A clone size is listed for some rows: how often the clone was seen (once, few, many), or a class if it is expanded.

v_gene,j_gene,abundance,d_gene,CDR3aa,CDR3nt
TRBV19,TRBJ1-6,once,-,CASSADWGNLLSPLHF,TGTGCCAGTAGCGCGGATTGGGGCAACTTACTGTCACCCCTCCACTTT
TRBV10-2,TRBJ1-2,-,TRBD1,CASSERGPGYGYTF,TGCGCCAGCAGTGAGAGGGGGCCGGGCTATGGCTACACCTTC
TRBV11-2,TRBJ2-7,-,-,CASSLEDRTEQYF,TGTGCCAGCAGCTTAGAAGACAGGACCGAGCAGTACTTC
TRBV5-1,TRBJ2-1,-,-,CASSLLENSYNEQFF,TGCGCCAGCAGCTTGTTGGAGAACTCCTACAATGAGCAGTTCTTC
TRBV2,TRBJ2-7,-,TRBD1,CASRSGQGKSSYEQYF,TGTGCCAGCAGGAGCGGACAGGGCAAGAGCTCCTACGAGCAGTACTTC
TRBV12-3/TRBV12-4,TRBJ2-1,-,-,CASSLANNEQFF,TGTGCCAGCAGTTTAGCCAACAATGAGCAGTTCTTC
TRBV2,TRBJ2-3,-,-,CASSVLELDTQYF,TGTGCCAGCAGTGTTTTGGAGTTAGATACGCAGTATTTT
TRBV11-3,TRBJ2-5,once,TRBD1,CASSSRGSETQYF,TGTGCCAGCAGCTCCAGGGGGTCGGAGACCCAGTACTTC
TRBV24-1,TRBJ2-1,few,-,CATSDYRDSHNEQFF,TGTGCCACCAGTGACTACCGCGACAGCCACAATGAGCAGTTCTTC
TRBV6-6,TRBJ1-2,-,-,CALRGGSNYGYTF,TGTGCCCTGAGGGGGGGCTCTAACTATGGCTACACCTTC
TRBV4-2,TRBJ2-5,-,TRBD2,CASSRSGTQQETQYF,TGTGCCAGCAGCCGTAGCGGGACGCAACAAGAGACCCAGTACTTC
TRBV27,TRBJ1-1,-,TRBD1,CASSLSTGGNTEAFF,TGTGCCAGCAGTTTATCGACAGGGGGGAACACTGAAGCTTTCTTT
TRBV5-1,TRBJ2-1,-,-,CASSLVSGPSSYNEQFF,TGCGCCAGCAGCTTGGTATCAGGCCCGAGCTCCTACAATGAGCAGTTCTTC
TRBV12-5,TRBJ1-2,-,TRBD1,CASGLQGAYGYTF,TGTGCTAGTGGCCTACAGGGGGCCTATGGCTACACCTTC
TRBV5-1,TRBJ2-1,-,TRBD1,CASSPWPDRLGPGYNEQFF,TGCGCCAGCAGCCCATGGCCGGACAGGCTGGGGCCGGGGTACAATGAGCAGTTCTTC
TRBV9,TRBJ1-4,-,TRBD1,CASSTTGGIGEKLFF,TGTGCCAGCAGCACGACAGGGGGGATAGGAGAAAAACTGTTTTTT
TRBV13,TRBJ2-7,-,-,CASSLVAELSYEQYF,TGTGCCAGCAGCTTAGTAGCGGAACTCTCCTACGAGCAGTACTTC
TRBV27,TRBJ1-1,-,TRBD1,CASSEYRGRDTEAFF,TGTGCCAGCAGTGAATACAGGGGGCGGGACACTGAAGCTTTCTTT
TRBV5-4,TRBJ2-1,-,-,CASSLGGLLGNEQFF,TGTGCCAGCAGCTTGGGAGGGCTTCTGGGCAATGAGCAGTTCTTC
TRBV28,TRBJ2-7,medium-sized,TRBD2,CASSLWTSGDFNYEQYF,TGTGCCAGCAGTCTCTGGACTAGCGGGGACTTCAACTACGAGCAGTACTTC
TRBV6-5,TRBJ2-1,-,TRBD2,CASTGGHSSGKQFF,TGTGCCAGCACGGGGGGGCACTCTAGCGGGAAGCAGTTCTTC
TRBV3-1/TRBV3-2,TRBJ1-2,once,-,CASSHDDRGYTF,TGTGCCAGCAGCCATGACGACAGAGGCTACACCTTC
TRBV20-1,TRBJ2-2,-,-,CSASPAEKPPNTGELFF,TGCAGTGCTAGTCCGGCGGAGAAACCTCCGAACACCGGGGAGCTGTTTTTT
TRBV5-1,TRBJ2-2,-,-,CASSSTQVGELFF,TGCGCCAGCAGCTCAACACAGGTTGGGGAGCTGTTTTTT
TRBV29-1,TRBJ2-1,few,-,CSVEEQVYNEQFF,TGCAGCGTTGAAGAACAGGTGTACAATGAGCAGTTCTTC
TRBV27,TRBJ2-7,-,-,CASSLSPPAGGAYEQYF,TGTGCCAGCAGTTTATCTCCGCCAGCAGGTGGGGCTTACGAGCAGTACTTC
TRBV19,TRBJ2-3,-,-,CASSTSTDTQYF,TGTGCCAGTAGTACTAGCACAGATACGCAGTATTTT
TRBV7-2,TRBJ2-5,-,TRBD1,CASSLAGWTGQETQYF,TGTGCCAGCAGCTTAGCGGGGTGGACAGGCCAAGAGACCCAGTACTTC
TRBV4-2,TRBJ1-2,few,TRBD1,CASSQARARGTGGYTF,TGTGCCAGCAGCCAAGCGCGGGCCAGGGGGACGGGTGGCTACACCTTC
TRBV7-8,TRBJ2-7,-,TRBD1,CASSPTGGIRYEQYF,TGTGCCAGCAGCCCGACAGGGGGGATTCGGTACGAGCAGTACTTC
TRBV2,TRBJ1-1,few,-,CASSEYPGGVAEAFF,TGTGCCAGCAGTGAATATCCGGGGGGGGTAGCTGAAGCTTTCTTT
TRBV5-1,TRBJ1-1,-,-,CASSLAVQVTNTEAFF,TGCGCCAGCAGCTTGGCCGTACAGGTCACGAACACTGAAGCTTTCTTT
TRBV7-3,TRBJ2-2,-,TRBD2,CASSLISGADTGELFF,TGTGCCAGCAGCTTAATTAGCGGGGCCGACACCGGGGAGCTGTTTTTT
TRBV7-6,TRBJ2-7,-,-,CASSIGGQPHYEQYF,TGTGCCAGCAGCATTGGCGGACAGCCCCACTACGAGCAGTACTTC
TRBV6-5,TRBJ2-7,-,-,CASSLNAQTYEQYF,TGTGCCAGCAGTCTCAACGCACAAACCTACGAGCAGTACTTC
TRBV7-3,TRBJ2-3,-,TRBD2,CASSLRLAGAETDTQYF,TGTGCCAGCAGCTTGAGACTAGCGGGGGCGGAGACAGATACGCAGTATTTT
TRBV2,TRBJ1-1,-,-,CASSTHRNTEAFF,TGTGCCAGCAGTACTCACAGAAACACTGAAGCTTTCTTT
TRBV7-8,TRBJ2-7,-,-,CASSLIISGDYEQYF,TGTGCCAGCAGCTTAATCATTAGCGGAGACTACGAGCAGTACTTC
TRBV6-6,TRBJ2-7,-,TRBD1,CASRGQAFYEQYF,TGTGCCAGCAGAGGACAGGCCTTCTACGAGCAGTACTTC
TRBV7-3,TRBJ2-1,-,-,CASSGRGSNNNEQFF,TGTGCCAGCAGCGGTCGGGGGTCTAACAACAATGAGCAGTTCTTC
TRBV21-1,TRBJ2-1,-,-,CASSKERTHNEQFF,TGTGCCAGCAGCAAAGAAAGGACTCACAATGAGCAGTTCTTC
TRBV19,TRBJ1-5,few,-,CASSSRGNQPQHF,TGTGCCAGTAGTTCGAGGGGCAATCAGCCCCAGCATTTT
TRBV12-3/TRBV12-4,TRBJ2-7,-,-,CASSKAGGYEQYF,TGTGCCAGCAGTAAAGCGGGTGGCTACGAGCAGTACTTC
TRBV5-1,TRBJ2-1,-,TRBD1,CASSRSLGGLFDEQFF,TGCGCCAGCAGCCGGAGCTTAGGGGGCCTGTTTGATGAGCAGTTCTTC
TRBV11-2,TRBJ1-6,-,-,CASNQGVSYNSPLHF,TGTGCCAGCAACCAGGGTGTCTCCTATAATTCACCCCTCCACTTT
TRBV6-2/TRBV6-3,TRBJ1-5,-,TRBD1,CASSRDSGIVQPQHF,TGTGCCAGCAGTCGGGACAGCGGTATTGTTCAGCCCCAGCATTTT
TRBV19,TRBJ2-5,-,TRBD2,CASSYGTSGSGETQYF,TGTGCCAGTAGTTATGGGACTAGCGGGAGCGGGGAGACCCAGTACTTC
TRBV27,TRBJ2-3,-,TRBD2,CASSFSGRTDTQYF,TGTGCCAGCAGTTTTAGCGGGAGAACAGATACGCAGTATTTT
TRBV2,TRBJ1-1,-,TRBD1,CASRRTRGTEAFF,TGTGCCAGCAGGCGTACCAGGGGGACTGAAGCTTTCTTT
TRBV27,TRBJ1-1,-,TRBD1,CASSLDRGNTEAFF,TGTGCCAGCAGTTTAGACAGGGGGAACACTGAAGCTTTCTTT
TRBV10-1,TRBJ2-3,-,TRBD2,CASSELEGLATDTQYF,TGCGCCAGCAGTGAGTTGGAGGGACTAGCGACAGATACGCAGTATTTT